The following is a T cell receptor beta chain sequence with its context. Antigen: not known. These data belong to a study of post-analysis software for immune sequencing data. Overall study context: Relapsing-remitting, secondary progressive and progressive-relapsing multiple sclerosis were all included among the disease courses.

Findings and caveats of the study: The study found TRBV5-6, TRBV5-1 and TRBV20-1 among about 5 TRBV segments more frequent in patients than controls.

Trimming took 0 bases from V and 6 from J, leaving 11 bases between them. This CDR3 region has 14 residues. The germline V gene has CDR1 SGHTA and CDR2 FQGNSA. Sequencing libraries made from TCR beta cDNA carried unique molecular identifiers. TCRdb fed the PCR reads into MiXCR, producing one record per CDR3 protein. The data contain about 400,000 distinct CDR3 sequences, roughly 38% of them singletons. Sequenced: blood. The chain has TRBV7-2 and TRBJ1-1, with D maybe TRBD1 (5 bases). This TCR came from a girl aged 5-17 years with multiple sclerosis. The CDR3 DNA reads TGTGCCAGCAGCTTAGCGGTCGGGACTCCTGAAGCTTTCTTT. Translated, it gives CASSLAVGTPEAFF.